Following are 3 T cell receptor beta chains from one sample sequenced in a study of CD8 T cells in ankylosing spondylitis. TCRdb called the 5' RACE reads again in MiXCR, with one record for every CDR3 protein. The data contain 350,000 or so distinct CDR3 sequences, roughly 11% of them singletons. Sequenced: blood, either unsorted or a sorted T cell fraction (not recorded which). These receptor sequences come from a female donor with ankylosing spondylitis or in good health (not recorded which).

This clonotype was recorded many times. The chain joins TRBV20-1 to TRBJ2-3; 8 bases are shared with TRBD2. This CDR3 is 15 amino acids long. J gave up 3 bases and V 5 bases, and 10 bases lay outside the gene matches. Germline CDR1 DFQATT, CDR2 SNEGSKA (reference sequence). CDR3 loop: CSALPVAGLTDTQYF. CDR3 sequence (DNA): TGCAGTGCTCTACCCGTAGCGGGGCTAACAGATACGCAGTATTTT.

This clonotype was detected a few times. V usage is TRBV15 and J usage is TRBJ2-5, with no clear D. This CDR3 region has 15 residues. Germline assignment: CDR1 LNHNV and CDR2 YYDKDF (reference sequence). Trimming took off 3 bases at V and 5 bases at J, with 16 bases between the two ends. The CDR3 DNA reads TGTGCCACCAGCAGTTCTCCTCTTGGCGTGGAGACCCAGTACTTC. Translating gives CATSSSPLGVETQYF.

This clonotype was recorded a few times. The CDR3 DNA reads TGTGCCACCAGCACCCTGGACAGGGACTACAATGAGCAGTTCTTC. It yields the protein CATSTLDRDYNEQFF. The rearrangement links TRBV15 to TRBJ2-1; 8 nucleotides agree with TRBD1. The CDR3 sequence is 15 residues long. Trimming cost V 4 bases and J 3 bases; bases outside gene matches: 5. The germline gives CDR1 LNHNV, CDR2 YYDKDF (reference sequence).